This T cell receptor beta chain was sequenced during a study of breast tumors, draining lymph nodes, adjacent tissues. TCRdb re-analysed the multiplex PCR reads in MiXCR, keeping a single row per CDR3 protein. The data hold around 230,000 distinct CDR3 sequences, with about 32% observed a single time. Axillary draining lymph nodes of breast cancer patients supplied the node samples. CDR1 is SGHAT, CDR2 FQNNGV, per germline. The junction had 2 bases not matched to a gene; V was cut back by 0 bases and J by 4 bases. This CDR3 comprises 14 residues. Study-wide findings and caveats: Findings are consistent with lymph node origin and intratumoral expansion of most tumor T cells. The lymph node origin of tumor T cells was framed as consistent with a hypothesis, not demonstrated. Luminal-like breast cancer showed significantly higher tumor–nontumor repertoire similarity than basal-like. Tumors had less TCR diversity than lymph nodes, more than nontumor tissue.

At least ten counts were recorded for this clonotype. Its specificity is unknown. The chain links TRBV11-2 to TRBJ2-5; TRBD1 aligns across 7 bases. This TCR came from a female donor with breast cancer. Some clones in this sample may be carry-over from other donors' samples. Sequenced input: axillary lymph node tissue. The CDR3 spells CASSLDPGGETQYF. The DNA for the CDR3 is TGTGCCAGCAGCTTAGACCCAGGGGGAGAGACCCAGTACTTC.